Listed below are T cell receptor beta chains from one sample, sequenced in a study of T cells after yellow fever vaccination. TCRdb called the 5' RACE reads again in MiXCR, with one record for every CDR3 protein. The data show some 500,000 distinct CDR3 sequences, roughly 13% seen once. The material sequenced was PBMCs, taken on the day of the yellow fever booster vaccination. The receptors stem from a man aged 25-45 years who received the YFV17D yellow fever vaccine. CDR3s include the opening cysteine and the closing phenylalanine or tryptophan. A D gene is named only where the DNA matches it firmly. Where a row states a size, it is once, few, many or the class of an expanded clone; other rows omit it.

abundance,v_gene,d_gene,j_gene,CDR3aa,CDR3nt
many,TRBV6-2/TRBV6-3,NA,TRBJ2-5,CASSQTETQYF,TGTGCCAGCAGCCAAACCGAGACCCAGTACTTC
many,TRBV20-1,TRBD2,TRBJ2-1,CSASIAGGQGEQFF,TGCAGTGCTAGTATTGCGGGGGGCCAGGGGGAGCAGTTCTTC
many,TRBV7-9,TRBD1,TRBJ1-1,CASSRGQGQEDTEAFF,TGTGCCAGCAGCAGAGGACAGGGCCAAGAGGACACTGAAGCTTTCTTT
NA,TRBV6-5,TRBD1,TRBJ2-2,CASSYRGTGGSGELFF,TGTGCCAGCAGTTATAGGGGGACAGGGGGATCCGGGGAGCTGTTTTTT
NA,TRBV7-2,NA,TRBJ2-7,CASSLAPIQTYEQYF,TGTGCCAGCAGCTTAGCGCCTATTCAAACCTACGAGCAGTACTTC
few,TRBV11-1,NA,TRBJ2-1,CAGENLSEQFF,TGTGCCGGGGAGAACCTCTCGGAGCAGTTCTTC
many,TRBV3-1,NA,TRBJ1-5,CASSQGAGGNQPQHF,TGTGCCAGCAGCCAAGGTGCGGGCGGCAATCAGCCCCAGCATTTT
NA,TRBV9,TRBD2,TRBJ2-1,CASSVGGSGRANEQFF,TGTGCCAGCAGCGTAGGGGGTAGCGGGAGGGCCAATGAGCAGTTCTTC
NA,TRBV6-1,TRBD2,TRBJ2-5,CASSTPGLASSETQYF,TGTGCCAGCAGCACCCCGGGACTAGCTTCCTCGGAGACCCAGTACTTC
NA,TRBV20-1,NA,TRBJ2-1,CSGNGQNSYNEQFF,TGCAGTGGTAATGGACAGAACTCCTACAATGAGCAGTTCTTC
NA,TRBV20-1,NA,TRBJ2-3,CSASSIRDRGDTQYF,TGCAGTGCTTCGTCCATCCGGGATAGAGGAGATACGCAGTATTTT
NA,TRBV12-3/TRBV12-4,TRBD1,TRBJ1-5,CASRQTGGPPQHF,TGTGCCAGCAGGCAGACAGGGGGCCCGCCCCAGCATTTT
many,TRBV7-9,NA,TRBJ2-4,CASSRAQNIQYF,TGTGCCAGCAGCCGGGCTCAAAACATTCAGTACTTC
few,TRBV28,NA,TRBJ2-3,CASKGLDSGDTQYF,TGTGCCAGCAAGGGCCTAGACTCTGGAGATACGCAGTATTTT
few,TRBV5-6,NA,TRBJ2-7,CASSMAASSYEQYF,TGTGCCAGCAGCATGGCGGCGAGCTCCTACGAGCAGTACTTC
few,TRBV5-5,NA,TRBJ2-7,CASSLRESSYEQYF,TGTGCCAGCAGTTTACGCGAGAGCTCCTACGAGCAGTACTTC
NA,TRBV5-4,NA,TRBJ2-1,CATLIVGPGNEQFF,TGTGCCACCCTCATAGTAGGCCCCGGCAATGAGCAGTTCTTC
few,TRBV9,NA,TRBJ2-3,CASSSQRDTQYF,TGTGCCAGCAGCTCTCAGCGGGATACGCAGTATTTT
many,TRBV7-9,NA,TRBJ2-1,CASSLAALYNEQFF,TGTGCCAGCAGCTTAGCAGCCCTCTACAATGAGCAGTTCTTC
once,TRBV20-1,TRBD2,TRBJ2-3,CCANLVPGLAGGPTDTQYF,TGCTGTGCTAACCTTGTCCCGGGACTAGCGGGAGGGCCCACAGATACGCAGTATTTT
NA,TRBV7-2,TRBD2,TRBJ2-7,CASSPPLLAGGSEQYF,TGTGCCAGCAGCCCCCCCCTTCTAGCGGGAGGGTCTGAGCAGTACTTC
few,TRBV10-3,NA,TRBJ1-1,CAISGSGEAFF,TGTGCCATCAGTGGCTCAGGTGAAGCTTTCTTT
NA,TRBV10-3,TRBD1,TRBJ1-1,CAISGGTGGSGEAFF,TGTGCCATCAGTGGGGGGACAGGGGGCAGTGGTGAAGCTTTCTTT
few,TRBV11-2,NA,TRBJ2-2,CASSISMNTGELFF,TGTGCCAGCAGCATTAGCATGAACACCGGGGAGCTGTTTTTT
NA,TRBV29-1,TRBD1,TRBJ2-7,CSVKTGAVYEQYF,TGCAGCGTCAAGACAGGGGCGGTCTACGAGCAGTACTTC
NA,TRBV20-1,TRBD2,TRBJ2-3,CSATSGRDYSTDTQYF,TGCAGTGCTACTAGCGGGAGGGATTATAGCACAGATACGCAGTATTTT
few,TRBV20-1,TRBD1,TRBJ2-7,CSADPDRGGYEQYF,TGCAGTGCTGACCCGGACAGGGGAGGGTACGAGCAGTACTTC
NA,TRBV7-2,NA,TRBJ2-1,CASSGGDSQGRNEQFF,TGTGCCAGCAGCGGTGGAGACAGCCAGGGGCGCAATGAGCAGTTCTTC
NA,TRBV28,NA,TRBJ2-5,CASSLSLRKTQYF,TGTGCCAGCAGTTTATCCTTAAGGAAAACCCAGTACTTC
NA,TRBV7-9,NA,TRBJ2-7,CASPQIYEQYF,TGTGCCAGCCCCCAGATCTACGAGCAGTACTTC
NA,TRBV5-1,NA,TRBJ1-6,CASSLADIRVSPLHF,TGCGCCAGCAGCTTGGCCGATATCCGGGTTTCACCCCTCCACTTT
once,TRBV5-1,NA,TRBJ2-2,CASSLGTAHGELFF,TGCGCCAGCAGCTTAGGGACTGCGCACGGGGAGCTGTTTTTT
few,TRBV7-2,NA,TRBJ1-2,CASIPKSGGYGYTF,TGTGCCAGCATCCCCAAGTCGGGGGGCTATGGCTACACCTTC
NA,TRBV7-2,NA,TRBJ2-1,CASSPNQASTGGSPFF,TGTGCCAGCAGCCCAAACCAGGCAAGCACCGGAGGGTCTCCGTTCTTC
NA,TRBV7-9,NA,TRBJ2-3,CASSFSGADTQYF,TGTGCCAGCAGCTTCTCGGGGGCTGATACGCAGTATTTT
few,TRBV2,NA,TRBJ1-2,CASSEAAYGYTF,TGTGCCAGCAGTGAAGCAGCCTATGGCTACACCTTC
NA,TRBV29-1,TRBD2,TRBJ2-1,CSVDGLAGYSYNEQFF,TGCAGCGTTGACGGCCTAGCGGGTTACTCCTACAATGAGCAGTTCTTC
few,TRBV5-4,NA,TRBJ2-3,CASSADRVMESTDTQYF,TGTGCCAGCTCCGCCGATCGAGTTATGGAGAGCACAGATACGCAGTATTTT
few,TRBV29-1,NA,TRBJ2-1,CSTRPSSYNEQFF,TGCAGCACCCGACCGAGCTCCTACAATGAGCAGTTCTTC
many,TRBV20-1,NA,TRBJ2-5,CSGLRTDQETQYF,TGCAGTGGGTTAAGGACAGACCAAGAGACCCAGTACTTC
few,TRBV7-2,NA,TRBJ2-5,CASSLVRSGGETQYF,TGTGCCAGCAGCTTAGTTAGGTCAGGGGGGGAGACCCAGTACTTC
NA,TRBV11-2,TRBD1,TRBJ2-5,CASRASGTGQETQYF,TGTGCCAGCAGGGCATCCGGGACAGGACAAGAGACCCAGTACTTC
many,TRBV3-1,TRBD1,TRBJ1-5,CASSQGQGINQPQHF,TGTGCCAGCAGCCAAGGACAGGGGATCAATCAGCCCCAGCATTTT
few,TRBV15,TRBD2,TRBJ2-5,CATSLGAGGLETQYF,TGTGCCACCAGTTTGGGGGCGGGAGGACTAGAGACCCAGTACTTC
few,TRBV5-1,NA,TRBJ1-5,CASSPGGTEGQPQHF,TGCGCCAGCAGCCCAGGAGGGACCGAGGGTCAGCCCCAGCATTTT
NA,TRBV6-6,NA,TRBJ2-2,CASREQGPGELFF,TGTGCCAGCAGGGAACAGGGTCCCGGGGAGCTGTTTTTT
NA,TRBV11-2,NA,TRBJ1-3,CASSLDNGRGNTIYF,TGTGCCAGCAGCTTAGATAACGGACGGGGAAACACCATATATTTT
NA,TRBV7-2,NA,TRBJ2-7,CASNGELAKTYEQYF,TGTGCCAGCAATGGAGAGCTAGCGAAGACCTACGAGCAGTACTTC
NA,TRBV5-1,NA,TRBJ2-3,CASSDTGPDTQYF,TGCGCCAGCAGCGACACGGGTCCAGATACGCAGTATTTT